The clone carrying this TCR beta chain has just a few counts. Sequencing was performed with immunoSEQ multiplex PCR; in TCRdb, only in-frame clones are kept and a portion is missing. This sample yields under 250,000 clones, of which roughly 85% are seen a single time; 2.4% belongs to the top ten. This CDR3 contains 15 residues. Germline assignment: CDR1 SGHRS and CDR2 YFSETQ. The V and J ends lost 2 bases and 0 bases, in that order; junction bases with no gene match: 2. The data derive from a study of blood T cell repertoires in COVID-19. Sequenced material: peripheral blood. The sequence derives from a woman between 65 and 79 years old with COVID-19, enrolled during active disease. This sequence joins TRBV5-1 and TRBJ1-5, with 7 bases lining up with TRBD1. The CDR3 nucleotides are TGCGCCAGCAGCTTAACAGGGGTTAGCAATCAGCCCCAGCATTTT. Translation gives CASSLTGVSNQPQHF.